This is a list of T cell receptor beta chains from one sample in a study of response to subunit inactivated influenza vaccine. TCRdb reprocessed the RT-PCR reads with MiXCR, giving one entry per CDR3 protein. Of fewer than 600,000 distinct CDR3 sequences listed, roughly 7.9% were seen once; the top ten hold 10% to 15%. Material: PBMCs from blood, obtained about 23 months after vaccination. The receptors derive from a man aged 45 to 70 who received an inactivated influenza vaccine. Each CDR3 is given with its conserved first and last residue. A D gene is named only where the DNA matches it firmly. Not all rows give a size; the values are once, few, many and, for expanded clones, a class.

few	TRBV4-1	-	TRBJ1-1	TGCGCCAGCAGCCAAGCCTTCCCAGGGGATTGGCACACTGAAGCTTTCTTT	CASSQAFPGDWHTEAFF
few	TRBV7-6	-	TRBJ2-5	TGTGCCAGCAGCTTAACCCCTGGCAGGAAAGAGACCCAGTACTTC	CASSLTPGRKETQYF
-	TRBV20-1	-	TRBJ2-7	TGCAGTGCTAGCGTCCGGCACCCGTCTCCCTACGAGCAGTACTTC	CSASVRHPSPYEQYF
many	TRBV13	TRBD2	TRBJ2-1	TGTGCCAGCAGCTCCCGACTAGCGGGGGGGAATGAGCAGTTCTTC	CASSSRLAGGNEQFF
few	TRBV6-1	-	TRBJ2-1	TGTGCCACCAGAGTTTACAGCTCCTACAATGAGCAGTTCTTC	CATRVYSSYNEQFF
-	TRBV6-6	-	TRBJ2-4	TGTGCCAGCGGCTATATAGCCAAAAACATTCAGTACTTC	CASGYIAKNIQYF
-	TRBV30	-	TRBJ2-5	TGTGCCTGGAGTACAGGGTTGGAGACCCAGTACTTC	CAWSTGLETQYF
-	TRBV7-2	-	TRBJ2-1	TGTGCCAGCAGCTTCGACTGGGGCTCCTACAATGAGCAGTTCTTC	CASSFDWGSYNEQFF
many	TRBV12-3/TRBV12-4	-	TRBJ2-5	TGTGCCAGCAGTTTATATCTTGGGGAGACCCAGTACTTC	CASSLYLGETQYF
-	TRBV25-1	TRBD1	TRBJ1-2	TGTGCCAGCAGTGACGCGGGACAGGGACTTATTTATGGCTACACCTTC	CASSDAGQGLIYGYTF
-	TRBV2	TRBD2	TRBJ2-7	TGTGCCAGCAGTTGGCCGACTAGCGGGATCTACGAGCAGTACTTC	CASSWPTSGIYEQYF
many	TRBV11-2	-	TRBJ2-3	TGTGCCAGCAGCTTAAGCCTGAGCACAGATACGCAGTATTTT	CASSLSLSTDTQYF
many	TRBV6-1	TRBD1	TRBJ1-5	TGTGCCAGCAGATCAGGGGGGGGCAATCAGCCCCAGCATTTT	CASRSGGGNQPQHF
few	TRBV9	-	TRBJ1-3	TGTGCCAGCAACGCCGGGGGCGGTAGCTCTGGAAACACCATATATTTT	CASNAGGGSSGNTIYF
-	TRBV12-3/TRBV12-4	TRBD1	TRBJ2-3	TGTGCCACATCACAGGGGACCCCGAGGGATACGCAGTATTTT	CATSQGTPRDTQYF
few	TRBV5-1	-	TRBJ2-3	TGCGCCAGCAGCCCTGAGTGGGGAAATACGCAGTATTTT	CASSPEWGNTQYF